The 2 T cell receptor beta chains reported below all come from one sample, sequenced in a study of T cell changes during pregnancy in multiple sclerosis. Assay used: immunoSEQ multiplex PCR; TCRdb lists only in-frame clones, some missing. The data show around 27,000 clones, with around nine tenths seen just once and 0.65% to 0.9% held by the top ten. The source was CD4+ T cells from peripheral blood mononuclear cells, collected in the first trimester of pregnancy. The receptors derive from a female donor with multiple sclerosis, enrolled in a pregnancy study.

The count of this clone is one. J is TRBJ1-6 and V is TRBV2; D call uncertain. The V gene lost 3 bases and the J gene lost 6 bases, with 15 bases spanning the gap. The germline CDR1 and CDR2 sequences are SNHLY and FYNNEI. This CDR3 has 16 amino acids. The CDR3 is CASSEAGIYGNSPLHF. The CDR3 DNA follows: TGTGCCAGCAGTGAGGCGGGGATCTATGGTAATTCACCCCTCCACTTT. The entire variable domain, with the rest obtained from reference TRBV2 and TRBJ1-6, is as follows: EPEVTQTPSHQVTQMGQEVILRCVPISNHLYFYWYRQILGQKVEFLVSFYNNEISEKSEIFDDQFSVERPDGSNFTLKIRSTKLEDSAMYFCASSEAGIYGNSPLHFGNGTRLTVT.

The rearrangement joins TRBV7-2 to TRBJ2-7; a possible D gene is TRBD1 (6 bases). Germline CDR1 reads SGHTA; CDR2 reads FQGNSA. This CDR3 region has 14 residues. Trimming took 3 bases from V and 0 from J, leaving 9 bases between them. CDR3 nucleotide sequence: TGTGCCAGCAGCTTCGGACAGCCCTCCTACGAGCAGTACTTC. Its translation is CASSFGQPSYEQYF.